Shown below are 24 T cell receptor beta chains from a single sample sequenced in a study of control samples from healthy donors and cancer patients. Sequencing used immunoSEQ multiplex PCR; TCRdb keeps in-frame clones, though not all of them. This table holds fewer than 85,000 clones, approximately 92% found once. Sequencing was performed on blood. Source of these receptors: a woman aged 60-70 years in good health.

The V gene is TRBV19, the J gene TRBJ1-1, with 8 positions matching TRBD1. Germline V gives CDR1 LNHDA, CDR2 SQIVND (reference sequence). The J segment lost 4 bases and the V segment lost 5 bases, leaving 6 bases of the junction unmatched. This CDR3 contains 14 residues. CDR3: CASSQDRASTEAFF. DNA of the CDR3: TGTGCCAGTAGTCAGGACAGGGCGAGCACTGAAGCTTTCTTT.

This clone was observed a single time. V gene TRBV3-1 (or the pseudogene TRBV3-2) combines with J gene TRBJ1-4; a weak D match, TRBD1 (5 bases). CDR1 is LGHDT and CDR2 is YNNKEL in the germline V gene (reference sequence). V dropped 3 bases and J dropped 0 bases, with 11 bases sitting between them. The CDR3 has 16 residues. CDR3 coding DNA: TGTGCCAGCAGCCAGCAATTGGGGGCAACTAATGAAAAACTGTTTTTT. This codes for CASSQQLGATNEKLFF.

The chain carries TRBV6-5 and TRBJ1-5, with D possibly TRBD1 on 6 matching bases. This CDR3 region has 15 residues. The V gene's germline CDR1 is MNHEY and CDR2 SVGAGI. Trimming cost V 9 bases and J 4 bases, with 19 bases left between them. For the CDR3, the DNA is TGTGCCAGTAAACCGGGACACCCTAGGAATCAGCCCCAGCATTTT. It specifies CASKPGHPRNQPQHF.

V usage is TRBV6-2 or TRBV6-3 and J usage is TRBJ2-4; TRBD2 is a possible D gene (6 bases). V was cut by 5 bases and J by 6 bases, with 17 bases left in between. Germline CDR1 and CDR2: MNHEY and SVGEGT. This CDR3 comprises 15 residues. CDR3 region: CASSPQEGRGNIQYF. In DNA, the CDR3 is TGTGCCAGCAGTCCGCAGGAGGGTAGGGGAAACATTCAGTACTTC.

This clone was observed a single time. The chain employs TRBV4-1 and TRBJ1-6, with D unresolved. V was cut by 1 base and J by 4 bases, with 14 bases left in between. Germline lookup yields CDR1 MGHRA and CDR2 YSYEKL. CDR3 length: 17 residues. CDR3 loop: CASSQGMSRRYNSPLHF. The CDR3 DNA reads TGCGCCAGCAGCCAAGGGATGAGCAGGAGGTATAATTCACCCCTCCACTTT.

The chain links TRBV6-5 to TRBJ2-7, with a tentative D call TRBD2 (5 bases). Trimming took off 4 bases at V and 3 bases at J, with 10 bases between the two ends. The CDR3 is 13 residues long. CDR1 is MNHEY and CDR2 is SVGAGI in the germline V gene. The CDR3 loop reads CASSSQGSYEQYF. The CDR3 nucleotides read TGTGCCAGCAGTTCGCAAGGGAGCTACGAGCAGTACTTC.

This chain connects TRBV7-2 to TRBJ1-5, with 9 nucleotides matching TRBD1. Per the germline V gene, CDR1 is SGHTA and CDR2 is FQGNSA. The CDR3 spans 14 residues. With V trimmed by 5 bases and J by 6 bases, 5 bases remained unmatched. CDR3 in DNA: TGTGCCAGCAGCCAGGGGACAGGGAGTCAGCCCCAGCATTTT. It encodes CASSQGTGSQPQHF.

This chain links TRBV28 with TRBJ1-3, with 7 bases fitting TRBD1. After removal of 10 bases from V and 2 bases from J, the junction contained 11 bases not matched to a gene. Germline loops: CDR1 MDHEN, CDR2 SYDVKM. The CDR3 covers 15 residues. The CDR3 loop reads CATNIPGQPGNTIYF. CDR3 nucleotide sequence: TGTGCCACCAATATCCCGGGACAGCCTGGAAACACCATATATTTT.

This chain connects TRBV4-3 to TRBJ2-7, with a tentative D call TRBD1 (6 bases). Trimming pared 4 bases from V and 2 bases from J, leaving 12 bases between. CDR1 and CDR2 from the germline V gene are LGHNA and YSLEER. The CDR3 consists of 14 residues. CDR3 sequence: CASSPAPGAYEQYF. Here the CDR3 DNA reads TGCGCCAGCAGCCCTGCCCCAGGGGCCTACGAGCAGTACTTC.

The V and J genes are TRBV10-3 and TRBJ2-3; 13 bases are shared with TRBD2. Germline V gene sequence: CDR1 ENHRY, CDR2 SYGVKD. The CDR3 totals 19 residues. V lost 3 bases to trimming and J lost 2 bases; unmatched junction nucleotides: 11. The CDR3 DNA is TGTGCCATCAGTGAAAGACCCGCCGGACTAGCGGGAGCCACAGATACGCAGTATTTT. The encoded protein is CAISERPAGLAGATDTQYF.

In regard to this clone: The same CDR3 is also encoded by other DNA sequences in this sample. V and J are TRBV28 and TRBJ2-5; no definite D call. V lost 3 bases to trimming and J lost 5 bases, with 4 bases between them. Germline V gives CDR1 MDHEN, CDR2 SYDVKM. CDR3 length equals 11 residues. This CDR3 reads CASSFRETQYF. The DNA for the CDR3 is TGTGCCAGCAGTTTTCGGGAGACCCAGTACTTC.

The chain couples TRBV10-3 to TRBJ2-3; D gene unclear. Germline V gene sequence: CDR1 ENHRY, CDR2 SYGVKD. There are 15 residues in the CDR3. The germline V and J ends were trimmed by 1 base and 0 bases, with 8 bases remaining between them. DNA of the CDR3: TGTGCCATCAGTGAGTTCCCGGCTAGCACAGATACGCAGTATTTT. This translates into CAISEFPASTDTQYF.

This CDR3 reads CASSYSVRAPPYEQYF. As DNA, the CDR3 is TGTGCCAGCAGTTACTCGGTTAGGGCCCCTCCATACGAGCAGTACTTC. The rearrangement links TRBV6-5 to TRBJ2-7; D call uncertain. There are 16 residues in the CDR3. Per germline, CDR1 MNHEY and CDR2 SVGAGI. V was shortened by 0 bases and J by 4 bases, with 16 bases between the two germline ends.

The chain combines TRBV6-5 with TRBJ2-2; no firm D call. V was clipped by 6 bases and J by 3 bases, with 8 bases between them. CDR1 and CDR2 (germline): MNHEY, SVGAGI. The CDR3 is 13 residues long. Here the CDR3 reads CASSKEYTGELFF. CDR3 in DNA: TGTGCCAGCAGCAAGGAGTACACCGGGGAGCTGTTTTTT.

The DNA for the CDR3 is TGTGCCAGCAATCCCGGGCGTCCATCCTACGAGCAGTACTTC. Protein product: CASNPGRPSYEQYF. The V call is TRBV28, the J call TRBJ2-7; D call uncertain. Trimming stripped 7 bases from V and 1 base from J, with 14 bases between. The germline V gene has CDR1 MDHEN and CDR2 SYDVKM. This CDR3 contains 14 residues.

The chain couples TRBV7-3 to TRBJ2-6; no definite D call. This CDR3 is built from 14 residues. Germline loops: CDR1 SGHTA, CDR2 FQGTGA. The V and J ends lost 3 bases and 0 bases respectively, with 3 bases between them. The CDR3 DNA reads as TGTGCCAGCAGCTTTGGCTCTGGGGCCAACGTCCTGACTTTC. It encodes CASSFGSGANVLTF.

The rearrangement links TRBV28 to TRBJ1-5, with D perhaps TRBD1 (6 bases). V gave up 6 bases and J gave up 7 bases, with 16 bases separating them. Germline values: CDR1 MDHEN, CDR2 SYDVKM. This CDR3 is 14 amino acids long. The CDR3 DNA sequence: TGTGCCAGCAGGGATACAGGGTTAGGGCAGCCCCAGCATTTT. Protein sequence: CASRDTGLGQPQHF.

The chain links TRBV10-3 to TRBJ2-7, with TRBD1 matching over 10 bases. CDR1 is ENHRY, CDR2 SYGVKD, per germline. This CDR3 has 12 amino acids. J gave up 5 bases and V 6 bases, and 1 base lay outside the gene matches. In DNA form, the CDR3 reads TGTGCCATCAGGACAGGGGGCGACGAGCAGTACTTC. Residues: CAIRTGGDEQYF.

The genes are TRBV19 and TRBJ2-3, with 7 bases fitting TRBD2. This CDR3 is built from 15 residues. Per germline, CDR1 LNHDA and CDR2 SQIVND (reference sequence). Trimming took 3 bases from V and 3 from J; bases not matched to a gene: 6. The DNA for the CDR3 is TGTGCCAGTAGTATCTTGGCGGGAGTTACAGATACGCAGTATTTT. Translating it yields CASSILAGVTDTQYF.

Turning to this clone: One end of the junction varies from germline; a read error may be responsible. The J gene is TRBJ2-1, the V gene TRBV11-3; 11 positions agree with TRBD2. Germline CDR1 is SGHNT and CDR2 is YENEEA. The CDR3 sequence is 15 residues long. The CDR3 DNA reads as TGTGCCAGCAGCCCAGGTAGCGGGAGGGACAATGGGCAGTTCTTC. Translated, it gives CASSPGSGRDNGQFF.

This chain connects TRBV2 to TRBJ2-5; D is unresolved. The CDR3 runs 12 residues. CDR1 is SNHLY, CDR2 FYNNEI, per germline. V was shortened by 2 bases and J by 3 bases, with 4 bases between the two germline ends. The CDR3 reads CASSEIEETQYF. The CDR3 nucleotides read TGTGCCAGCAGTGAAATTGAAGAGACCCAGTACTTC.

This clone was seen a handful of times. The chain is built from TRBV4-1 and TRBJ2-2; D possibly corresponds to TRBD2 (6 bases). The CDR3 sequence is 18 residues long. The germline V gene encodes CDR1 MGHRA and CDR2 YSYEKL. The V gene lost 4 bases and the J gene lost 0 bases, with 18 bases spanning the gap. The CDR3 protein is CASSLEPTGTSNTGELFF. The CDR3 coding sequence is TGCGCCAGCAGCCTGGAGCCTACCGGGACTTCGAACACCGGGGAGCTGTTTTTT.

The chain links TRBV6-1 to TRBJ2-3; D is undetermined. This CDR3 has 16 amino acids. Trimming removed 3 bases at V and 0 bases at J, with 13 bases between. Per the germline V gene, CDR1 is MNHNS and CDR2 is SASEGT. The CDR3 spells CASSDSSLGSTDTQYF. For the CDR3, the DNA is TGTGCCAGCAGTGATTCGTCGTTGGGGAGCACAGATACGCAGTATTTT.

The V call is TRBV5-4, the J call TRBJ2-1; a weak D match, TRBD1 (6 bases). The germline V gene has CDR1 SGHNT and CDR2 YYREEE (reference sequence). This CDR3 contains 14 residues. Trimming removed 4 bases at V and 8 bases at J, with 16 bases between. The chain's CDR3 is CASSPLTGTHEQFF. For the CDR3, the DNA is TGTGCCAGCAGCCCCCTCACTGGGACACATGAGCAGTTCTTC.